This passage covers 16 T cell receptor beta chains from one sample sequenced in a study of blood T cells in healthy people across ages. Together with a sample-barcoded 5' primer, a J-beta primer mix was included in a second PCR lasting roughly 6 to 12 cycles. MiXCR, applied by TCRdb to the 5' RACE reads, yields one record per CDR3 protein. Of 550,000 to 800,000 distinct CDR3 sequences listed, approximately 30% are singletons. The sequenced sample consisted of blood. The receptors come from a woman at least 80 years old in good health.

There are many counts of this clonotype. CDR3 sequence (DNA): TGTGCCAGCAGCTTTGGGACCAATCTTTACAATGAGCAGTTCTTC. This sequence encodes CASSFGTNLYNEQFF. V usage is TRBV5-6 and J usage is TRBJ2-1; D tentatively reads TRBD1 or TRBD2 (5 bases each). Germline V gives CDR1 SGHDT, CDR2 YYEEEE. V dropped 2 bases and J dropped 4 bases, with 13 bases sitting between them. The CDR3 length is 15 residues.

This sequence joins TRBV2 and TRBJ1-1, with D unresolved. From germline, CDR1 is SNHLY and CDR2 FYNNEI. V lost 6 bases to trimming and J lost 6 bases, with 8 bases between them. The CDR3 consists of 11 residues. CDR3 coding DNA: TGTGCCAGCAGGAGAATCTCTGAAGCTTTCTTT. It specifies CASRRISEAFF.

Only a few counts were recorded for this clonotype. The rearrangement joins TRBV7-3 to TRBJ2-2; no firm D call. Germline V gene data show CDR1 as SGHTA and CDR2 as FQGTGA. Between the trimmed V and J ends, which lost 5 bases and 7 bases, there was a span of 11 bases. CDR3 length equals 13 residues. The CDR3, as DNA: TGTGCCAGCAGCGCCGCCGTTGACGGGGAGCTGTTTTTT. Translating it yields CASSAAVDGELFF.

The table lists this clonotype with many counts. The genes are TRBV7-9 and TRBJ2-2; D is possibly TRBD2 (5 bases). This CDR3 contains 14 residues. Germline V gene lookup returns CDR1 SEHNR and CDR2 FQNEAQ (reference sequence). The V end lost 5 bases, the J end lost 1 base, and 8 bases lay between the germline ends. The CDR3 is CASSQDWNTGELFF. The CDR3 nucleotides read TGTGCCAGCAGCCAGGACTGGAACACCGGGGAGCTGTTTTTT.

This clonotype appeared a single time. The junction departs from the called germline gene at one end, perhaps through a read error. This chain uses TRBV10-3 with TRBJ2-1; 11 positions agree with TRBD1. This CDR3 spans 14 amino acids. Germline V lookup: CDR1 ENHRY, CDR2 SYGVKD. This CDR3 is CTIRDRGEYNERFF. Written as DNA, the CDR3 is TGTACCATCAGGGACAGGGGGGAGTACAATGAGCGGTTCTTC.

V is TRBV2 and J is TRBJ2-5, with a weak D call TRBD1 (6 bases). The CDR3 has 15 amino acids. Trimming removed 2 bases from V and 11 bases from J, with 21 bases in between. Germline CDR1 SNHLY, CDR2 FYNNEI. CDR3 sequence reads: CASSESRGSYNEQYF. The CDR3 bases are TGTGCCAGCAGTGAATCAAGGGGGTCCTACAATGAGCAGTACTTC.

This clonotype was found many times. V is TRBV12-5 and J is TRBJ2-1; 14 bases agree with TRBD2. V lost 3 bases, J lost 6 bases, and 1 base stayed unmatched. The CDR3 runs 15 residues. The germline gives CDR1 LGHNT, CDR2 FRNRAP. The CDR3: CASGLGTSGGNEQFF. The CDR3 nucleotides read TGTGCTAGTGGTTTAGGGACTAGCGGGGGCAATGAGCAGTTCTTC.

This clonotype was counted many times. CDR3 in amino acids: CASSPRSVSGGEGYTF. The CDR3 bases are TGTGCCAGCTCACCACGGTCGGTTTCAGGGGGAGAAGGCTACACCTTC. V gene TRBV18 combines with J gene TRBJ1-2; 7 bases fit TRBD1. J lost 8 bases, V lost 1 base, and 13 bases had no gene match. Per germline, CDR1 KGHSH and CDR2 LQKENI. This CDR3 contains 16 residues.

This chain connects TRBV29-1 to TRBJ2-1; 8 nucleotides agree with TRBD2. The V gene's germline CDR1 is SQVTM and CDR2 ANQGSEA. The CDR3 has 12 amino acids. This CDR3 is CSAGGARNEQFF. As DNA, the CDR3 is TGCTCGGCGGGGGGCGCGAGAAATGAGCAGTTCTTC.

This clonotype has a handful of counts. V and J are TRBV5-5 and TRBJ1-2, with a tentative D call TRBD1 (5 bases). Germline assignment: CDR1 SGHKS and CDR2 YYEKEE (reference sequence). Trimming left V 3 bases short and J 5 bases short, with 20 bases between. The CDR3 runs to 16 residues. CDR3 region: CASSSGTDPNWYGYTF. Here the CDR3 DNA reads TGTGCCAGCAGCTCCGGGACGGACCCGAATTGGTATGGCTACACCTTC.

Ten or more counts support this clonotype. The genes are TRBV9 and TRBJ2-7, with TRBD2 matching 9 bases. The CDR3 spans 15 residues. Germline-derived CDR1 and CDR2 are SGDLS and YYNGEE. The V segment lost 0 bases and the J segment 3 bases; nucleotides outside the gene matches: 4. The CDR3 sequence: CASSVGGSGGYEQYF. The DNA for the CDR3 is TGTGCCAGCAGCGTAGGCGGTAGCGGGGGCTACGAGCAGTACTTC.

About this clonotype itself: This may come from a read error, since a much larger clone is one base off. CDR3 protein: CASRYLHGATANYGYTF. CDR3 coding DNA: TGTGCCAGCCGTTACCTGCATGGGGCCACAGCTAACTATGGCTACACCTTC. The V and J genes are TRBV6-2 or TRBV6-3 and TRBJ1-2; a possible D gene is TRBD1 (5 bases). This CDR3 is built from 17 residues. The V gene's germline CDR1 is MNHEY and CDR2 SVGEGT.

Many counts were recorded for this clonotype. The chain uses TRBV25-1 and TRBJ2-3; weak D call: TRBD1 (5 bases). The CDR3 has 15 residues. The V end lost 1 base, the J end lost 4 bases, and 12 bases lay between the germline ends. CDR1 is MGHDK, CDR2 SYGVNS, per germline. CDR3 coding DNA: TGTGCCAGCAGTGAATTTAAGGGGTCCGCAGATACGCAGTATTTT. Translating gives CASSEFKGSADTQYF.

The table lists this clonotype with a few counts. This may be a read error: a much more frequent sequence differs by one nucleotide. This chain links TRBV15 with TRBJ2-1; no clear D gene. The J call may not be correct, given that the DNA end is closer to TRBJ2-7. Germline V gives CDR1 LNHNV, CDR2 YYDKDF (reference sequence). This CDR3 region has 15 residues. Here the CDR3 reads CATSRSRSSYNEQYF. The CDR3 DNA follows: TGTGCCACCAGCAGGTCCCGGAGCTCCTACAATGAGCAGTACTTC.

This clonotype has only a few counts. A much larger clone sits a single nucleotide away, making a read error possible. V gene TRBV12-3 or TRBV12-4 combines with J gene TRBJ2-1; TRBD1 is a possible D gene (6 bases). The DNA end lines up better with TRBJ2-7; the J call may be wrong. This CDR3 region has 14 residues. The CDR3 loop is CASSGTRSYNEQYF. The CDR3 nucleotides are TGTGCCAGCTCCGGGACACGGTCCTACAATGAGCAGTACTTC.

The chain joins TRBV27 to TRBJ1-1, with TRBD1 matching 9 bases. This CDR3 region has 13 residues. The junction had 11 bases not matched to a gene; V was cut back by 7 bases and J by 11 bases. Germline CDR1 reads MNHEY; CDR2 reads SMNVEV (reference sequence). CDR3 in DNA: TGTGCCAGCACCAAAGGGGTAGGACAGGGGGCTTTCTTT. It is translated as CASTKGVGQGAFF.